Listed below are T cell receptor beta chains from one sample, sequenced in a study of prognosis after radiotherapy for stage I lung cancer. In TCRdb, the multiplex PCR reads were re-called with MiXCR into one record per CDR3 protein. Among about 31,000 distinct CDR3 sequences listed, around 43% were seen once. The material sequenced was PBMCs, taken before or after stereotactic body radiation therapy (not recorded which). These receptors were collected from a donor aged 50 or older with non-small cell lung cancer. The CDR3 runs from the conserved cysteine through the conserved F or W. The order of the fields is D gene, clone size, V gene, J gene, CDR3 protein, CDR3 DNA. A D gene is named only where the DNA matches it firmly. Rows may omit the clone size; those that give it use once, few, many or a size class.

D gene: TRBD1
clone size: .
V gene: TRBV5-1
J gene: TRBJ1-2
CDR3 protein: CASSLMAGGGYGYTF
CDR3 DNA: TGCGCCAGCAGCTTGATGGCAGGGGGTGGCTATGGCTACACCTTC

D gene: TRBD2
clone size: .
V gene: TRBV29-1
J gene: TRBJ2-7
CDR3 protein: CSVAREGRKYF
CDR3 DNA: TGCAGCGTCGCAAGGGAGGGGCGGAAGTACTTC

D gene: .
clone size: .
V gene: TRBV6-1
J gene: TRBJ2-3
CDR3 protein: CASKRQVDADTQYF
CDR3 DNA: TGTGCCAGCAAACGGCAGGTCGACGCAGATACGCAGTATTTT

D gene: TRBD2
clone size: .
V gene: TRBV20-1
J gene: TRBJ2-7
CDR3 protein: CSARARLAQYEQYF
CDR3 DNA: TGCAGTGCTAGAGCAAGACTAGCGCAATACGAGCAGTACTTC

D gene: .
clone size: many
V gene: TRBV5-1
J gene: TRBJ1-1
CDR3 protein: CASSLGGGIMNTEAFF
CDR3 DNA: TGCGCCAGCAGCTTGGGTGGTGGAATAATGAACACTGAAGCTTTCTTT

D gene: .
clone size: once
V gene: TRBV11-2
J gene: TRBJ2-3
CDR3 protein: CASSLIGGSTDTQYF
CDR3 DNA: TGTGCCAGCAGCCTGATAGGGGGTAGCACAGATACGCAGTATTTT

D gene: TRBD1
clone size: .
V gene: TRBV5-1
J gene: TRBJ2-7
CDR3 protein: CASSLGAGTGYYQYF
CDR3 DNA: TGCGCCAGCAGCTTGGGGGCCGGGACAGGGTACTATCAGTACTTC

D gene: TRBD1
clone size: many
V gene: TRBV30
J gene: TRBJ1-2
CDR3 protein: CAWSVPPGGAYGYTF
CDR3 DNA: TGTGCCTGGAGTGTACCGCCAGGGGGCGCTTATGGCTACACCTTC

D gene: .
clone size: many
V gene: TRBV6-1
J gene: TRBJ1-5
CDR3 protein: CASSPRHDLPYQPQHF
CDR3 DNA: TGTGCCAGCAGTCCCCGACACGACCTACCTTATCAGCCCCAGCATTTT

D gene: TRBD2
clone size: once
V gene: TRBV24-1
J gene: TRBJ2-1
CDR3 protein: CATSDVSGDYNEQFF
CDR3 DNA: TGTGCCACCAGTGACGTCAGCGGGGACTACAATGAGCAGTTCTTC

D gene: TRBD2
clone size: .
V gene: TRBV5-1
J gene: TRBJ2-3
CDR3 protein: CASCTSGSRTDTQYF
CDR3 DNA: TGCGCCAGCTGCACTAGCGGGAGTAGAACAGATACGCAGTATTTT

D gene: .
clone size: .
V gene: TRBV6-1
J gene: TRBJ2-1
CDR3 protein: CASGRERDIHEQFF
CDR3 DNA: TGTGCCAGCGGTCGGGAGAGGGACATCCATGAGCAGTTCTTT

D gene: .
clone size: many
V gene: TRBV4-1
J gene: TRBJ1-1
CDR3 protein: CASSQKSRGVNTEAFF
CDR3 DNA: TGCGCCAGCAGCCAAAAATCCCGGGGCGTAAACACTGAAGCTTTCTTT

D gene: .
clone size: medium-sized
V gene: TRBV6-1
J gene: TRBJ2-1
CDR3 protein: CASRPLLAGVNEQFF
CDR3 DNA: TGTGCCAGCAGACCACTATTAGCCGGTGTAAATGAGCAGTTCTTC

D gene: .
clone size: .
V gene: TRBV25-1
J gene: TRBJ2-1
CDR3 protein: CASSPDVGEQFF
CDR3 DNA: TGTGCCAGCAGCCCTGATGTTGGTGAGCAGTTCTTC

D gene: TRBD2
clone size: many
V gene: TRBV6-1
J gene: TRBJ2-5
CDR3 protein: CASRLAGGETQYF
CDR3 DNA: TGTGCCAGCAGGCTAGCGGGGGGGGAGACCCAGTACTTC

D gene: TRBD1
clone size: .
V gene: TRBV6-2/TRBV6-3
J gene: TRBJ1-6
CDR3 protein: CASIPGQGNNSPLHF
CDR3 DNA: TGTGCCAGCATACCGGGACAGGGGAATAATTCACCCCTCCACTTT

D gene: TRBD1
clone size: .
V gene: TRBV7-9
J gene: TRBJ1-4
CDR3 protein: CASSERGQGANEKLFF
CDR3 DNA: TGTGCCAGCAGCGAAAGGGGCCAGGGGGCTAATGAAAAACTGTTTTTT